Shown below are 22 T cell receptor delta chains from a single sample sequenced in a study of gammadelta T cells in human blood. TCRdb fed the RT-PCR reads to CATT. Here the sample spans about 340 delta-chain clones, about 25% being singletons. Sequencing input: non-Vgamma9Vdelta2 gamma-delta T cells from infant blood. These receptor sequences come from a human donor.

This clone is judged large (0.1 to 1%). The same CDR3 is also encoded by other DNA sequences in this sample. The chain recombines TRDV1 with TRDJ1; D remains ambiguous. Per germline, CDR1 TSWWSYY and CDR2 QGS. Trimming left V 1 base short and J 0 bases short, with 24 bases between. CDR3 length equals 20 residues. CDR3 in amino acids: CALGEPVSALHPTYTDKLIF. CDR3 bases: TGTGCTCTTGGGGAACCTGTATCGGCACTACATCCGACGTACACCGATAAACTCATCTTT.

A word on this clone: This could be a read error, since a much larger clone is one nucleotide away. V is TRDV1 and J is TRDJ1; possible D gene TRDD3, 6 bases. The V end was cut by 3 bases, the J end by 0 bases, with 11 bases between. Germline CDR1 TSWWSYY, CDR2 QGS. There are 15 residues in the CDR3. The CDR3 region has the DNA TGTGCTCTTGGGGAGTTGGGGGTCAACACCGATAAACTCATCTTT. This encodes CALGELGVNTDKLIF.

By frequency in the sample, this clone is hyperexpanded. J is TRDJ1 and V is TRDV3; TRDD2 agrees at 7 bases. The CDR3 totals 18 residues. Per the germline V gene, CDR1 is TVYSNPD and CDR2 is GDNSRS (reference sequence). V trimming: 3 bases; J trimming: 1 base; junction bases outside the gene matches: 20. In nucleotides, the CDR3 is TGTGCCTTGGGCGAAGGGATTTCCTACGGGTGGGTCACCGATAAACTCATCTTT. This gives the protein CALGEGISYGWVTDKLIF.

This clone ranks as hyperexpanded. The chain is built from TRDV1 and TRDJ1; 7 bases are shared with TRDD3. The length of the CDR3 is 20 residues. The germline gives CDR1 TSWWSYY, CDR2 QGS. The trim removed 7 bases at V and 0 bases at J, leaving 23 bases unmatched. CDR3 amino acids: CALAEEVLGPPGPYTDKLIF. The CDR3 DNA is TGTGCTCTTGCCGAGGAAGTACTGGGGCCGCCGGGACCGTACACCGATAAACTCATCTTT.

Concerning this clone itself: A read error is likely here: a far larger clone is one base away. The chain links TRDV1 to TRDJ1, with 12 bases that match TRDD3. The CDR3 totals 20 residues. Germline lookup yields CDR1 TSWWSYY and CDR2 QGS. Losses at the gene ends were 2 bases for V and 7 bases for J; bases not matched to a gene: 20. CDR3 amino acids: CALGEIGPSWGIRTSGKLIF. The CDR3 DNA reads TGTGCTCTTGGGGAAATTGGGCCCTCCTGGGGGATACGCACGTCCGGTAAACTCATCTTT.

This clone was seen more than once but under ten times. This may be a read error, as it is one base from a much larger clone. The chain couples TRAV38-2/DV8 to TRDJ1, with 10 bases fitting TRDD3. The CDR3 is 19 amino acids. Losses at the gene ends were 9 bases for V and 3 bases for J; bases not matched to a gene: 23. CDR1 is TSESDYY, CDR2 QEAYKQQN, per germline. The CDR3 bases are TGTGCTTTCATGAAGCATGTCCCCCCACGCTGGGGGATAGCCGATAAACTCATCTTT. Its translation is CAFMKHVPPRWGIADKLIF.

A remark on this clone: A much larger clonotype is one base distant, so this may be a read error. The V call is TRDV1, the J call TRDJ1; the D gene is possibly TRDD3 (5 bases). Near its end, the DNA agrees better with TRDJ2, so the J call may be wrong. This CDR3 region has 15 residues. The germline CDR1 and CDR2 sequences are TSWWSYY and QGS. CDR3: CAHGELIWMAAQLFF. Here the CDR3 DNA reads TGTGCTCATGGGGAACTAATCTGGATGGCAGCACAACTCTTCTTT.

The chain couples TRDV1 to TRDJ1; 8 bases line up with TRDD3. This CDR3 is 19 amino acids long. V trimming: 1 base; J trimming: 2 bases; junction bases outside the gene matches: 15. From germline, CDR1 is TSWWSYY and CDR2 QGS. CDR3 sequence (DNA): TGTGCTCTTGGGGAACGCCTTCTCCAGGACTGGGGGCCTACCGATAAACTCATCTTT. It translates to CALGERLLQDWGPTDKLIF.

V is TRDV1 and J is TRDJ1; 11 nucleotides line up with TRDD3. Germline CDR1 and CDR2: TSWWSYY and QGS. V lost 3 bases to trimming and J lost 8 bases; unmatched junction nucleotides: 14. The CDR3 length is 17 residues. The CDR3 is CALGDWTWGIRSEKLIF. CDR3 DNA sequence: TGTGCTCTTGGGGATTGGACTTGGGGGATACGTAGCGAGAAACTCATCTTT.

By frequency in the sample, this clone is large (0.1 to 1%). The chain carries TRDV1 and TRDJ2, with 11 bases aligning to TRDD3. The length of the CDR3 is 23 residues. The V and J ends lost 5 bases and 0 bases, in that order; junction bases with no gene match: 23. CDR1 is TSWWSYY, CDR2 QGS, per germline. The CDR3 spells CALGSPFLPTLGDTATLTAQLFF. The DNA of the CDR3 is TGTGCTCTTGGGAGCCCATTCCTACCGACCTTGGGGGATACGGCGACTTTGACAGCACAACTCTTCTTT.

In this sample, this clone turned up a few times. A far larger clone is just one base off, so this is likely a read error. The chain joins TRDV1 to TRDJ1; TRDD3 matches at 12 bases. V was pared by 2 bases and J by 3 bases, with 10 bases of the junction left unmatched. Germline CDR1 is TSWWSYY and CDR2 is QGS. This CDR3 has 18 residues. DNA of the CDR3: TGTGCTCTTGGGGAATGGACCTCTGGGGGATACGCGGCCGATAAACTCATCTTT. It is translated as CALGEWTSGGYAADKLIF.

Within the sample, this clone is large. The rearrangement links TRDV1 to TRDJ1; TRDD3 aligns across 7 bases. Per germline, CDR1 TSWWSYY and CDR2 QGS. The V and J ends lost 0 bases and 0 bases, in that order; junction bases with no gene match: 22. The CDR3 runs to 22 residues. The CDR3 sequence: CALGELRPYWGSLLIYTDKLIF. CDR3 coding DNA: TGTGCTCTTGGGGAACTAAGGCCATACTGGGGATCCCTCCTCATATACACCGATAAACTCATCTTT.

This clone is large by share. V is TRDV1 and J is TRDJ1; maybe TRDD3 (6 bases). The CDR3 has 15 residues. The germline gives CDR1 TSWWSYY, CDR2 QGS. V lost 3 bases and J lost 1, with 12 bases in between. The CDR3 loop reads CALGELGVTTDKLIF. CDR3 coding DNA: TGTGCTCTTGGGGAGTTGGGGGTCACCACCGATAAACTCATCTTT.

In its sample, this clone is hyperexpanded. The chain recombines TRDV2 with TRDJ3; 9 positions agree with TRDD3. The germline gives CDR1 GEAIGNYY, CDR2 EKD. The CDR3 consists of 18 residues. V shed 0 bases, J shed 0 bases, and the junction held 2 bases outside the gene matches. CDR3: CACDTVLGDSWDTRQMFF. The CDR3 DNA reads TGTGCCTGTGACACCGTACTGGGGGACTCCTGGGACACCCGACAGATGTTTTTC.

By proportion, this clone is large. The sample carries other DNA sequences with the same CDR3. J is TRDJ1 and V is TRAV38-2/DV8, with D unresolved. Trimming took off 0 bases at V and 4 bases at J, with 13 bases between the two ends. This CDR3 is built from 15 residues. Germline V gene sequence: CDR1 TSESDYY, CDR2 QEAYKQQN. The chain's CDR3 is CAYRSVPPLDDKLIF. CDR3 sequence (DNA): TGTGCTTATAGGAGCGTTCCCCCCTTGGACGATAAACTCATCTTT.

This clone was seen more than once but under ten times. This sequence may be a read error, since a much larger clone differs from it by one base. The chain links TRDV2 to TRDJ1; 8 bases are shared with TRDD3. Looked up from germline, CDR1 is GEAIGNYY and CDR2 is EKD. This CDR3 has 13 amino acids. The CDR3 spells CARDTGGYDKLIF. Written as DNA, the CDR3 is TGTGCCCGTGACACCGGGGGATACGATAAACTCATCTTT.

The V gene remains uncalled, whereas the J gene is TRDJ3. This CDR3 spans 10 amino acids. The CDR3: CAWDTRQMFF. DNA for the CDR3: TGCGCCTGGGACACCCGACAGATGTTTTTC.

By share, this clone ranks as large. The chain combines TRDV1 with TRDJ1; TRDD3 might be the D (7 bases). With 3 bases removed from V and 1 base from J, the gap between germline ends came to 24 bases. The germline V gene has CDR1 TSWWSYY and CDR2 QGS. There are 19 residues in the CDR3. The CDR3 DNA reads TGTGCTCTTGGGGAGCCCCCCCTTCCCGGGGGATCCACCACCGATAAACTCATCTTT. Translating gives CALGEPPLPGGSTTDKLIF.

This clone is large (0.1 to 1%) by share. The J gene is TRDJ1, the V gene TRDV1; 8 bases match TRDD2. The CDR3 contains 22 residues. Per germline, CDR1 TSWWSYY and CDR2 QGS. With V trimmed by 4 bases and J by 0 bases, 25 bases remained unmatched. For the CDR3, the DNA is TGTGCTCTTGGGGGCGCGTCTTCCTACCGCGGAATTGCGACCGCCCACACCGATAAACTCATCTTT. Its translation is CALGGASSYRGIATAHTDKLIF.

This clone is large by share. The chain employs TRAV29/DV5 and TRDJ1, with D tentatively TRDD3 (10 bases). Trimming removed 5 bases at V and 0 bases at J, with 47 bases between. Germline V lookup: CDR1 NSMFDY, CDR2 ISSIKDK. The CDR3 is 25 amino acids. This CDR3 is CAATAGPKAFLLPWGIGPNTDKLIF. CDR3 nucleotide sequence: TGTGCAGCTACCGCCGGGCCAAAGGCCTTCCTACTCCCCTGGGGGATAGGGCCCAACACCGATAAACTCATCTTT. The variable domain in full, completed from reference TRAV29/DV5 and TRDJ1, reads DQQVKQNSPSLSVQEGRISILNCDYTNSMFDYFLWYKKYPAEGPTFLISISSIKDKNEDGRFTVFLNKSAKHLSLHIVPSQPGDSAVYFCAATAGPKAFLLPWGIGPNTDKLIFGKGTRVTVEP.

This clone ranks as large (0.1 to 1%). V usage is TRDV3 and J usage is TRDJ1; 7 positions agree with TRDD3. Germline lookup yields CDR1 TVYSNPD and CDR2 GDNSRS (reference sequence). The CDR3 consists of 14 residues. After removal of 1 base from V and 2 bases from J, the junction contained 7 bases not matched to a gene. DNA for the CDR3: TGTGCCTTTACCCTTCACTGGGGTACCGATAAACTCATCTTT. This encodes CAFTLHWGTDKLIF.

By sample fraction, this clone is large (0.1 to 1%). The rearrangement uses TRDV1 and TRDJ1; TRDD3 agrees at 10 bases. The J segment lost 0 bases and the V segment lost 3 bases, leaving 25 bases of the junction unmatched. The germline V gene encodes CDR1 TSWWSYY and CDR2 QGS. This CDR3 is 23 amino acids long. The CDR3 sequence is CALGEQHQFPPVTGGSNTDKLIF. The CDR3 DNA reads as TGTGCTCTTGGGGAGCAACACCAATTTCCCCCCGTCACTGGGGGATCCAACACCGATAAACTCATCTTT.